This TCR beta chain was captured in a study of blood T cell repertoires in COVID-19. Across the whole study: Some COVID-19 samples were acute and others convalescent; all came from the United States, Italy and Spain. Sample material is recorded as cDNA or gDNA derived from T cells, B-cell-depleted T cells, or PBMCs.

The V gene lost 11 bases and the J gene lost 7 bases, with 12 bases spanning the gap. Germline loops: CDR1 MNHEY, CDR2 SVGAGI. The length of the CDR3 is 11 residues. As processed by the authors: Using reference gene primer amplification, nucleated cell counts were estimated. Here immunoSEQ multiplex PCR was the method, and the copy in TCRdb shows in-frame clones only, minus some. V and J calls plus clone size are reproduced from that table; the DNA served to infer D and trimming. The sample records around 260,000 clones, 91% being singletons. Seattle enrolled patients during active infection and tracked them longitudinally.

This clonotype was obtained from a person aged 18-35 years with COVID-19, enrolled during active disease. This sequence joins TRBV6-5 and TRBJ2-1; D is perhaps TRBD2 (5 bases). Specimen: peripheral blood. CDR3 protein: CAARSGNEQFF. For the CDR3, the DNA is TGTGCCGCCAGGTCGGGAAATGAGCAGTTCTTC.